What follows are 27 T cell receptor beta chains derived from one specimen sequenced in a study of T-cell reconstitution after alpha-beta-depleted transplantation in children (dated by TCRdb to the mid-2010s). The library was prepared using PCR. TCRdb names Illumina HiSeq 2500 as the instrument used. TCR libraries were prepared with molecular barcoding, using unique molecular identifiers to normalize TCRbeta repertoire quantification. TCRdb trimmed the raw reads at Q25, called clones with MiXCR and kept productive beta chains. Each record represents a unique CDR3 protein, reported with the most common genes and DNA among its rows. Within this sample are approximately 400,000 distinct CDR3 sequences, with approximately 11% of them counted one time only. Approximately 5% of the sample is held by the ten biggest clonotypes. Source: PBMCs from the stem cell graft donor, taken from the stem cell graft. The source is a human donor who donated a stem cell graft to a child with acute myeloid leukemia.

This clonotype was recorded at least ten times. The DNA for the CDR3 is TGTGCCAGCAGCTTAGCGGAAACCTCCTACGAGCAGTACGTC. Its translation is CASSLAETSYEQYV. V and J are TRBV7-8 and TRBJ2-7, with D uncertain. The V end lost 0 bases, the J end lost 0 bases, and 6 bases lay between the germline ends. Germline V gene data show CDR1 as SGHVS and CDR2 as FQNEAQ. This CDR3 contains 14 residues.

This clonotype was seen a handful of times. CDR3 residues: CSAEIAGVGTDTQYF. CDR3 nucleotide sequence: TGCAGTGCTGAAATAGCGGGGGTGGGCACAGATACGCAGTATTTT. The rearrangement joins TRBV20-1 to TRBJ2-3; 9 nucleotides match TRBD2. The CDR3 spans 15 residues. CDR1 and CDR2 (germline): DFQATT, SNEGSKA (reference sequence). J gave up 1 base and V 5 bases, and 7 bases lay outside the gene matches.

The chain combines TRBV5-1 with TRBJ2-7; 8 bases are a match to TRBD1. Germline values: CDR1 SGHRS, CDR2 YFSETQ. J gave up 4 bases and V 3 bases, and 6 bases lay outside the gene matches. The CDR3 has 14 residues. DNA of the CDR3: TGCGCCAGCAGCTCTTCAGGGGGCGGTTACGAGCAGTACTTC. Translating it yields CASSSSGGGYEQYF.

This clonotype was seen a handful of times. This chain joins TRBV2 and TRBJ2-2; TRBD2 matches 9 bases. The CDR3 is made up of 16 amino acids. CDR1 SNHLY and CDR2 FYNNEI come from the germline V gene. J was trimmed by 5 bases and V by 6 bases; bases with no gene match: 10. This chain's CDR3 is CASSELAGDWTGELFF. For the CDR3, the DNA is TGTGCCAGCAGCGAACTAGCGGGTGATTGGACCGGGGAGCTGTTTTTT.

The chain employs TRBV3-1 and TRBJ2-1; D might be TRBD1 or TRBD2, each matching 5 bases. Germline V gene data show CDR1 as LGHDT and CDR2 as YNNKEL (reference sequence). The CDR3 length is 15 residues. Trimming left V 3 bases short and J 3 bases short, with 12 bases between. CDR3 sequence (DNA): TGTGCCAGCAGCCACGGGACCCCCGGCTACAATGAGCAGTTCTTC. Translating it yields CASSHGTPGYNEQFF.

This sequence joins TRBV7-2 and TRBJ1-2; D is ambiguous. Between the trimmed V and J ends, which lost 6 bases and 8 bases, there was a span of 10 bases. Germline V gives CDR1 SGHTA, CDR2 FQGNSA. CDR3 size: 11 residues. DNA for the CDR3: TGTGCCAGCAGTTTGTTAGGGGGCTACACCTTC. This translates into CASSLLGGYTF.

The chain couples TRBV5-1 to TRBJ1-4; D not certain. The V and J ends lost 0 bases and 7 bases respectively, with 7 bases between them. Germline CDR1 and CDR2: SGHRS and YFSETQ. This CDR3 region has 13 residues. The DNA for the CDR3 is TGCGCCAGCAGCTTGGGGCATAGTGAAAAACTGTTTTTT. Translation: CASSLGHSEKLFF.

A few counts support this clonotype. The rearrangement uses TRBV29-1 and TRBJ2-3, with 10 bases identical to TRBD2. Trimming cost V 4 bases and J 2 bases; bases outside gene matches: 6. Germline V CDR1 and CDR2: SQVTM, ANQGSEA. The CDR3 contains 15 residues. The CDR3 sequence is CSVGSSGGTTDTQYF. CDR3 sequence (DNA): TGCAGCGTTGGGAGTAGCGGGGGGACCACAGATACGCAGTATTTT.

This clonotype came up many times. V usage is TRBV9 and J usage is TRBJ1-1; D is undetermined. Germline CDR1 and CDR2: SGDLS and YYNGEE. Trimming cost V 0 bases and J 0 bases, with 9 bases left between them. The CDR3 runs 15 residues. The CDR3 DNA follows: TGTGCCAGCAGCGTAGACCCCCTGTTGAACACTGAAGCTTTCTTT. Encoded protein: CASSVDPLLNTEAFF.

This clonotype has just a few counts. The V gene is TRBV5-1, the J gene TRBJ1-1; TRBD1 is a possible D gene (5 bases). The CDR3 totals 14 residues. The germline V gene encodes CDR1 SGHRS and CDR2 YFSETQ. The V end lost 2 bases, the J end lost 4 bases, and 12 bases lay between the germline ends. In DNA form, the CDR3 reads TGCGCCAGCAGCTTCCACGGGGCGGGCACTGAAGCTTTCTTT. Protein: CASSFHGAGTEAFF.

This chain links TRBV6-5 with TRBJ2-3; 9 nucleotides match TRBD1. This CDR3 is built from 16 residues. Germline trimming cut 6 bases from V and 0 bases from J; bases unmatched to any gene: 7. Germline V gives CDR1 MNHEY, CDR2 SVGAGI. The CDR3 here is CASSQQGAGSTDTQYF. In DNA, the CDR3 is TGTGCCAGCAGCCAACAGGGGGCCGGTAGCACAGATACGCAGTATTTT.

The J gene is TRBJ2-2, the V gene TRBV12-3 or TRBV12-4, with D perhaps TRBD2 (6 bases). CDR3 size: 14 residues. The V end was cut by 5 bases, the J end by 3 bases, with 10 bases between. CDR3 region: CASSRGVYTGELFF. Here the CDR3 DNA reads TGTGCCAGCAGTCGCGGGGTTTACACCGGGGAGCTGTTTTTT.

The V and J genes are TRBV13 and TRBJ1-2; 9 bases are a match to TRBD1. Germline loops: CDR1 PRHDT, CDR2 FYEKMQ (reference sequence). The trim removed 5 bases at V and 3 bases at J, leaving 13 bases unmatched. The CDR3 has 17 amino acids. This CDR3 reads CASSLRGTGNGDYGYTF. The CDR3 DNA reads TGTGCCAGCAGCCTTAGAGGGACAGGGAACGGGGACTATGGCTACACCTTC.

The chain is built from TRBV14 and TRBJ2-1; 8 bases map to TRBD2. The CDR3 is 15 amino acids. V lost 5 bases to trimming and J lost 7 bases; unmatched junction nucleotides: 10. CDR1 SGHDN and CDR2 FVKESK come from the germline V gene. The CDR3: CASSFSGSLGNEQFF. For the CDR3, the DNA is TGTGCCAGCAGCTTCAGCGGGAGCTTGGGTAATGAGCAGTTCTTC.

This clonotype was seen only a few times. The chain recombines TRBV4-2 with TRBJ2-2; 8 bases line up with TRBD2. From germline, CDR1 is LGHNA and CDR2 YNFKEQ. V shed 0 bases, J shed 3 bases, and the junction held 3 bases outside the gene matches. CDR3 length: 16 amino acids. The CDR3: CASSQDPGRDTGELFF. The CDR3, as DNA: TGTGCCAGCAGCCAAGATCCCGGGAGGGACACCGGGGAGCTGTTTTTT.

The chain is built from TRBV29-1 and TRBJ2-7, with D possibly being TRBD1 or TRBD2 (5 bases each). V lost 2 bases, J lost 0 bases, and 11 bases lay in between. The CDR3 runs to 14 residues. Germline V gene sequence: CDR1 SQVTM, CDR2 ANQGSEA. The CDR3 is CSVELGTNSYEQYF. The CDR3, as DNA: TGCAGCGTTGAACTTGGGACCAACTCCTACGAGCAGTACTTC.

The chain employs TRBV29-1 and TRBJ2-5; 8 bases align to TRBD1. The J segment lost 5 bases and the V segment lost 8 bases, leaving 10 bases of the junction unmatched. The CDR3 runs 13 residues. CDR1 SQVTM and CDR2 ANQGSEA come from the germline V gene. CDR3 residues: CSCKTGVTETQYF. Here the CDR3 DNA reads TGCAGCTGCAAGACAGGGGTTACGGAGACCCAGTACTTC.

This clonotype occurred a few times. The genes are TRBV20-1 and TRBJ2-7; 7 nucleotides align to TRBD2. The CDR3 is 16 amino acids. The V gene's germline CDR1 is DFQATT and CDR2 SNEGSKA (reference sequence). Trimming cost V 5 bases and J 2 bases; bases outside gene matches: 15. The CDR3 loop reads CSAQSDSRRGTYEQYF. The CDR3 DNA reads as TGCAGTGCTCAGTCTGATTCTAGGCGGGGGACCTACGAGCAGTACTTC.

Ten or more counts support this clonotype. The rearrangement joins TRBV15 to TRBJ2-3; 11 nucleotides agree with TRBD1. CDR1 and CDR2 (germline): LNHNV, YYDKDF (reference sequence). This CDR3 contains 16 residues. The J segment lost 4 bases and the V segment lost 3 bases, leaving 6 bases of the junction unmatched. The CDR3 nucleotides read TGTGCCACCAGCAGGGACAGGGGGCATCAGGCAGATACGCAGTATTTT. Amino acid sequence: CATSRDRGHQADTQYF.

Only a few counts were recorded for this clonotype. This chain uses TRBV27 with TRBJ2-3; D call uncertain. This CDR3 is 16 amino acids long. With 7 bases removed from V and 1 base from J, the gap between germline ends came to 18 bases. In germline, CDR1 is MNHEY, CDR2 SMNVEV (reference sequence). CDR3 nucleotide sequence: TGTGCCAGCACACCATGGGATGGGGTTGGCACAGATACGCAGTATTTT. Its translation: CASTPWDGVGTDTQYF.

The chain has TRBV10-3 and TRBJ2-1; D possibly corresponds to TRBD2 (5 bases). This CDR3 has 16 amino acids. Trimming shortened V by 6 bases and J by 4 bases, and 19 bases separated the two germline ends. Germline V CDR1 and CDR2: ENHRY, SYGVKD. The CDR3 is CAIRINNGSGYNEQFF. In DNA, the CDR3 is TGTGCCATCAGAATAAATAACGGTTCGGGATACAATGAGCAGTTCTTC.

This clonotype was observed a few times. CDR3 DNA sequence: TGTGCCAGCAGTCCCCCAGGCCACTACAATGAGCAGTTCTTC. Protein product: CASSPPGHYNEQFF. The chain is built from TRBV12-3 or TRBV12-4 and TRBJ2-1; D gene ambiguous. The CDR3 consists of 14 residues. Trimming cost V 5 bases and J 3 bases, with 11 bases left between them.

The chain employs TRBV12-3 or TRBV12-4 and TRBJ2-3; either TRBD1 or TRBD2 may supply D (6 bases each). The CDR3 contains 17 residues. Trimming stripped 7 bases from V and 0 bases from J, with 20 bases between. The CDR3 protein is CASTNRLQGLSTDTQYF. CDR3 bases: TGTGCCAGCACCAACCGCCTACAGGGACTTAGCACAGATACGCAGTATTTT.

This clonotype was counted at least ten times. CDR3 sequence reads: CASSQGFSGRPDTQYF. The CDR3 DNA reads TGCGCCAGCAGCCAGGGCTTCAGCGGGAGGCCAGATACGCAGTATTTT. The chain recombines TRBV4-3 with TRBJ2-3; 9 positions match TRBD2. The V segment lost 3 bases and the J segment 4 bases; nucleotides outside the gene matches: 8. The CDR3 length is 16 residues. Germline V gives CDR1 LGHNA, CDR2 YSLEER.

This clonotype has only a few counts. V is TRBV11-2 and J is TRBJ1-2, with D unclear. Deletions cut 1 base from V and 4 bases from J, with 10 bases between. The CDR3 spans 14 residues. From germline, CDR1 is SGHAT and CDR2 FQNNGV. CDR3 residues: CASSLVGHFYGYTF. CDR3 coding DNA: TGTGCCAGCAGCTTAGTTGGGCATTTCTATGGCTACACCTTC. Full variable domain (outside the CDR3, taken from reference TRBV11-2 and TRBJ1-2): EAGVAQSPRYKIIEKRQSVAFWCNPISGHATLYWYQQILGQGPKLLIQFQNNGVVDDSQLPKDRFSAERLKGVDSTLKIQPAKLEDSAVYLCASSLVGHFYGYTFGSGTRLTVV.

This clonotype was picked up a small number of times. This chain joins TRBV10-3 and TRBJ2-1; TRBD2 might be the D (6 bases). In germline, CDR1 is ENHRY, CDR2 SYGVKD. This CDR3 contains 13 residues. V was clipped by 0 bases and J by 8 bases, with 8 bases between them. The CDR3 region is CAISESREDEQFF. For the CDR3, the DNA is TGTGCCATCAGTGAGTCGCGGGAAGATGAGCAGTTCTTC.

This clonotype has ten or more counts. The V call is TRBV28, the J call TRBJ2-5, with 9 bases aligning to TRBD2. The CDR3 totals 15 residues. Germline CDR1 and CDR2: MDHEN and SYDVKM. Germline trimming cut 5 bases from V and 3 bases from J; bases unmatched to any gene: 7. The DNA for the CDR3 is TGTGCCAGCAGTAGAGCGGGAGGTCCCGAAGAGACCCAGTACTTC. It specifies CASSRAGGPEETQYF.